Listed below are T cell receptor beta chains from one sample, sequenced in a study of CD8+CD57+ T cells in acquired aplastic anemia. TCRdb recomputed calls from the reads with MiXCR, one row per CDR3 protein. This table holds about 160,000 distinct CDR3 sequences, 40% to 60% found once. Sequencing was carried out using sorted CD4+, CD8+, or CD8+CD57+ T cells (not recorded which) from PBMCs. These receptors were collected from a human donor with aplastic anemia. Both conserved end residues are part of each CDR3. Each record gives: J gene, D gene, CDR3 length, clone size, V gene, CDR3 DNA, CDR3 protein. D genes are given only for firm matches. Clone size appears in some rows only: once, few, many, or a class for an expanded clone.

TRBJ2-3 TRBD2 15 many TRBV19 TGTGCCAGTAGTATAACTAGCGTAAGCACAGATACGCAGTATTTT CASSITSVSTDTQYF
TRBJ1-2 . 15 . TRBV2 TGTGCCAGCAGTGAAGGGGCCGGGACACGGTGGGGCTACACCTTC CASSEGAGTRWGYTF
TRBJ2-2 TRBD1 15 . TRBV7-2 TGTGCCAGCAGCCCCTCTAGACAGGGGGCCGGGGAGCTGTTTTTT CASSPSRQGAGELFF
TRBJ1-2 . 13 . TRBV29-1 TGCAGCGTTGAAGGGGCCCCTAACTATGGCTACACCTTC CSVEGAPNYGYTF
TRBJ1-1 . 15 . TRBV7-2 TGTGCCAGCAGCTTACTCGGCGGTCTCAACACTGAAGCTTTCTTT CASSLLGGLNTEAFF
TRBJ1-2 TRBD1 16 . TRBV7-3 TGTGCCAGCAGCGTGGTGGGGACAGGCGACAACTATGGCTACACCTTC CASSVVGTGDNYGYTF
TRBJ1-6 TRBD1 15 once TRBV7-6 TGTGCCAGCAGCTTAGACAGGGGAGGTAATTCACCCCTCCACTTT CASSLDRGGNSPLHF
TRBJ2-2 . 14 few TRBV10-3 TGTGCCATCACCGTGACAGCGAACACCGGGGAGCTGTTTTTT CAITVTANTGELFF
TRBJ1-1 . 16 . TRBV6-1 TGTGCCAGCAGTGCCGGCGGGGGGGGCCAGGCAACTGAAGCTTTCTTT CASSAGGGGQATEAFF
TRBJ2-7 . 15 many TRBV20-1 TGCAGTGCTAGAGAGTTTCGGGACAATAGCTACGAGCAGTACTTC CSAREFRDNSYEQYF
TRBJ2-5 TRBD2 13 . TRBV4-3 TGCGCCAGCAGCCTAAACCCGGGACTAGCTGTGGACTTC CASSLNPGLAVDF
TRBJ1-1 . 13 . TRBV24-1 TGTACCACCCGCGGTGGGGCGGACACTGAAGCTTTCTTT CTTRGGADTEAFF
TRBJ2-7 . 15 many TRBV9 TGTGCCAGCAGCGTAGAGCCCGGAGTCGCCTACGAGCAGTACTTC CASSVEPGVAYEQYF
TRBJ1-1 . 11 . TRBV20-1 TGCAGTGCTAAAAGGGTACCTGAAGCTTTCTTT CSAKRVPEAFF
TRBJ2-3 . 14 . TRBV15 TGTGCCACCAGCAGAGTAGGAACCACAGATACGCAGTATTTT CATSRVGTTDTQYF
TRBJ2-7 . 13 . TRBV10-3 TGTGCCATCAGGGACCACAGCTCCTACGAGCAGTACTTC CAIRDHSSYEQYF